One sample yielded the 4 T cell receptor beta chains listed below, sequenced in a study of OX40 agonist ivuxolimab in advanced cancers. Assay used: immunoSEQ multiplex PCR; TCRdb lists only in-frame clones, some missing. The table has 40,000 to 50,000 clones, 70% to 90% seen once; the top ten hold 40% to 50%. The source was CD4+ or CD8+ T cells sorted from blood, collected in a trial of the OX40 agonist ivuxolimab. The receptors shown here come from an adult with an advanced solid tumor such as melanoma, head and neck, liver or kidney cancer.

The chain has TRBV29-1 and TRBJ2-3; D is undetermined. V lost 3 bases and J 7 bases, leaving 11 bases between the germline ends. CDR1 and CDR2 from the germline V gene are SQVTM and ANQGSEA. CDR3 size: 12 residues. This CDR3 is CSVDPEHHTQYF. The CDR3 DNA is TGCAGCGTTGACCCCGAGCACCATACGCAGTATTTT.

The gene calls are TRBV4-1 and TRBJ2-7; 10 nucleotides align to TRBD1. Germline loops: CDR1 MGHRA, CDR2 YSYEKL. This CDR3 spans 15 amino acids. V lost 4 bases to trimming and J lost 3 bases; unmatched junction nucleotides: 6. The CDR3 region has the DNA TGCGCCAGCAGCCGATCCGGGACAGGGGACTACGAGCAGTACTTC. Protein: CASSRSGTGDYEQYF.

CDR3 DNA sequence: TGTGCCAGCAGCCTGCACAGGGGGCTGGACACTGAAGCTTTCTTT. It specifies CASSLHRGLDTEAFF. This chain connects TRBV5-8 to TRBJ1-1, with 9 positions matching TRBD1. Germline V CDR1 and CDR2: SGHTS, YDEGEE. This CDR3 spans 15 amino acids. V gave up 4 bases and J gave up 3 bases; unmatched junction bases: 7.

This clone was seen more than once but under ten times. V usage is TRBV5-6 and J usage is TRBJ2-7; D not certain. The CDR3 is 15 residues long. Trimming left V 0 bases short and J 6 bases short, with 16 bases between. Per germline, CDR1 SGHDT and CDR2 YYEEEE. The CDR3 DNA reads TGTGCCAGCAGCTTGGGTCCGTTAGGTCAGGTCGAGCAGTACTTC. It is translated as CASSLGPLGQVEQYF.